Listed below are T cell receptor beta chains from one sample, sequenced in a study of cytomegalovirus exposure and HLA in healthy donors. Method: immunoSEQ multiplex PCR; TCRdb's copy keeps in-frame clones and lacks some. The sample holds roughly 150,000 clones; around 73% are singletons and the top ten take under 5.5%. The sequenced sample was PBMCs. The receptors come from a woman younger than 35 in good health and CMV-seropositive. The CDR3 runs from the conserved cysteine through the conserved F or W. Fields, in order: V gene, clone size, D gene, J gene, CDR3 protein, CDR3 DNA. D genes are given only for firm matches. Expanded clones get a size class; other rows say once, few or many, or leave the size out.

TRBV9,few,.,TRBJ2-7,CASSETGLEQYF,TGTGCCAGCAGTGAAACAGGCCTCGAGCAGTACTTC
TRBV6-1,few,.,TRBJ2-7,CASRGTAPYEQYF,TGTGCCAGCCGCGGGACAGCTCCCTACGAGCAGTACTTC
TRBV7-3,.,TRBD1,TRBJ2-2,CASSLGQGGAGELFF,TGTGCCAGCAGCCTGGGACAGGGGGGCGCCGGGGAGCTGTTTTTT
TRBV7-3,.,.,TRBJ2-1,CASSPLGRAWDEQFF,TGTGCCAGCAGCCCCCTTGGGCGGGCATGGGATGAGCAGTTCTTC
TRBV7-9,.,.,TRBJ2-1,CASSLASPRGVDEQFF,TGTGCCAGCAGCTTAGCGTCCCCCAGGGGAGTCGATGAGCAGTTCTTC
TRBV29-1,few,TRBD1,TRBJ1-4,CSVGDLTGEKLFF,TGCAGCGTTGGCGACTTGACAGGGGAAAAACTGTTTTTT
TRBV19,.,.,TRBJ2-6,CASSIRGLPSGANVLTF,TGTGCCAGTAGTATAAGGGGACTGCCATCTGGGGCCAACGTCCTGACTTTC
TRBV11-1,.,TRBD2,TRBJ2-7,CASSLGGLAIREQYF,TGTGCCAGCAGCTTAGGCGGACTAGCGATTCGCGAGCAGTACTTC
TRBV10-3,.,.,TRBJ1-1,CAISEQGSDTEAFF,TGTGCCATCAGTGAGCAGGGATCGGACACTGAAGCTTTCTTT
TRBV7-9,few,.,TRBJ2-5,CSSSLGGLGTQYF,TGTTCCAGCAGCTTAGGGGGGCTTGGGACCCAGTACTTC
TRBV6-4,.,TRBD2,TRBJ2-1,CASRRLASSYNEQFF,TGTGCCAGCAGAAGACTAGCCAGTAGCTACAATGAGCAGTTCTTC
TRBV9,few,.,TRBJ2-6,CASSVAQSGAGANVLTF,TGTGCCAGCAGCGTAGCCCAATCAGGGGCCGGGGCCAACGTCCTGACTTTC
TRBV11-2,.,.,TRBJ1-2,CASSNRPADIYGYTF,TGTGCCAGCAGCAACCGGCCCGCAGACATCTATGGCTACACCTTC
TRBV11-3,.,TRBD1,TRBJ2-1,CASSRDRQYNEQFF,TGTGCCAGCAGCCGGGACAGGCAGTACAATGAGCAGTTCTTC
TRBV10-3,.,.,TRBJ2-1,CAISDLGGANNEQFF,TGTGCCATCAGTGATCTGGGGGGGGCGAACAATGAGCAGTTCTTC
TRBV9,.,.,TRBJ1-1,CASSEFWGVNTEAFF,TGTGCCAGCAGCGAGTTTTGGGGGGTGAACACTGAAGCTTTCTTT
TRBV7-2,.,TRBD1,TRBJ1-1,CASSLSTGGRSEAFF,TGTGCCAGCAGCTTGTCGACAGGGGGCCGGTCTGAAGCTTTCTTT
TRBV9,once,TRBD1,TRBJ2-2,CASREGTGSSGELFF,TGTGCCAGCAGGGAAGGGACAGGGTCCTCCGGGGAGCTGTTTTTT
TRBV7-9,few,TRBD2,TRBJ2-1,CASSSEAGTEQFF,TGTGCCAGCAGCTCCGAAGCGGGGACTGAGCAGTTCTTC
TRBV19,.,.,TRBJ2-7,CASTPSSDITYEQYF,TGTGCCAGTACCCCTTCGTCGGACATAACCTACGAGCAGTACTTC
TRBV7-8,few,.,TRBJ2-7,CASSLDAGSIREQYF,TGTGCCAGCAGCTTAGACGCAGGAAGTATCAGGGAGCAGTACTTC
TRBV6-1,.,.,TRBJ2-5,CASSEPGNQETQYF,TGTGCCAGCAGTGAACCAGGGAACCAAGAGACCCAGTACTTC
TRBV10-2,.,.,TRBJ1-2,CASSESIGDGYTF,TGCGCCAGCAGTGAGTCCATAGGAGATGGCTACACCTTC
TRBV7-2,.,.,TRBJ1-1,CASSLRAGGREAFF,TGTGCCAGCAGCTTAAGGGCGGGGGGCAGGGAAGCTTTCTTT
TRBV7-9,.,TRBD1,TRBJ2-2,CASSDPRRQGATGELFF,TGTGCCAGCAGCGATCCACGGCGACAGGGTGCCACCGGGGAGCTGTTTTTT
TRBV6-6,.,TRBD1,TRBJ1-4,CASSYSDRGPNEKLFF,TGTGCCAGCAGTTACTCCGACAGGGGGCCTAATGAAAAACTGTTTTTT
TRBV9,few,TRBD2,TRBJ2-7,CASSVAGGDEQYF,TGTGCCAGCAGCGTTGCGGGAGGGGACGAGCAGTACTTC